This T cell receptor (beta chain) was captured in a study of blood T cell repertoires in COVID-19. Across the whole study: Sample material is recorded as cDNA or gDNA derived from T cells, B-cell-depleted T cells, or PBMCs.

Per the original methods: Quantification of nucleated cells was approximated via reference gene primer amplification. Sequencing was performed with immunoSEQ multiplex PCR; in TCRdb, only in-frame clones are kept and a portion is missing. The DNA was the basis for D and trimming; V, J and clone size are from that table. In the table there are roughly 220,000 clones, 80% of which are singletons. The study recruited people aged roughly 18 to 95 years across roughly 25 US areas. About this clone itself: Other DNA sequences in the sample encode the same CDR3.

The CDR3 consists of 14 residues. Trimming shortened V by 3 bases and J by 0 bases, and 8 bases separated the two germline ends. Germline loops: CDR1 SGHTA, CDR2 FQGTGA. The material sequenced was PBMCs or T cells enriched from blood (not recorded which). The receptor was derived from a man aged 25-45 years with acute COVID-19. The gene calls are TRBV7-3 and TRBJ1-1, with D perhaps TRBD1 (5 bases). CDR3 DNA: TGTGCCAGCAGCTTGGGGGGGATGAACACTGAAGCTTTCTTT. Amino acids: CASSLGGMNTEAFF.